Following are 26 T cell receptor beta chains from one sample sequenced in a study of cytomegalovirus exposure and HLA in healthy donors. Produced via immunoSEQ multiplex PCR; TCRdb's table is partial and in-frame only. This table holds hundreds of thousands of clones, 80% to 90% found once. The sequencing sample was made of PBMCs. These receptors were collected from a man between 18 and 35 years old in good health and CMV-seronegative.

This clone has a handful of counts. This chain joins TRBV4-2 and TRBJ1-6, with D perhaps matching TRBD1 (5 bases). Trimming shortened V by 3 bases and J by 7 bases, and 7 bases separated the two germline ends. Germline values: CDR1 LGHNA, CDR2 YNFKEQ. This CDR3 comprises 13 residues. The CDR3 DNA follows: TGTGCCAGCAGCCAGGCAGGGAATTCACCCCTCCACTTT. Protein product: CASSQAGNSPLHF.

The chain uses TRBV6-5 and TRBJ1-6; 7 bases agree with TRBD1. CDR3 size: 14 residues. CDR1 is MNHEY, CDR2 SVGAGI, per germline. The J segment lost 10 bases and the V segment lost 2 bases, leaving 5 bases of the junction unmatched. CDR3 DNA: TGTGCCAGCAGTTACCTACAGGGGATCTCACCCCTCCACTTT. Translated, it gives CASSYLQGISPLHF.

This chain links TRBV4-3 with TRBJ2-5; D perhaps matches TRBD2 (5 bases). Per germline, CDR1 LGHNA and CDR2 YSLEER. The germline V and J ends were trimmed by 0 bases and 5 bases, with 10 bases remaining between them. The CDR3 covers 14 residues. DNA of the CDR3: TGCGCCAGCAGCCAAGATGGGAGTTTGGAGACCCAGTACTTC. Translation: CASSQDGSLETQYF.

The CDR3 DNA sequence: TGTGCCAGCAGTTACTCGAGGCAGCACACCGGGGAGCTGTTTTTT. This sequence encodes CASSYSRQHTGELFF. The gene calls are TRBV6-5 and TRBJ2-2; no firm D call. V was shortened by 0 bases and J by 3 bases, with 8 bases between the two germline ends. CDR3 length: 15 amino acids. Germline assignment: CDR1 MNHEY and CDR2 SVGAGI.

V is TRBV7-9 and J is TRBJ2-5; 7 bases fit TRBD2. CDR3 length: 15 amino acids. Germline V gives CDR1 SEHNR, CDR2 FQNEAQ (reference sequence). The J segment lost 5 bases and the V segment lost 5 bases, leaving 11 bases of the junction unmatched. In nucleotides, the CDR3 is TGTGCCAGCAGCAGCGAGCTAGCGGAGGAGGAGACCCAGTACTTC. Its translation: CASSSELAEEETQYF.

There are a few counts of this clone. J is TRBJ2-1 and V is TRBV2, with D possibly TRBD2 on 6 matching bases. CDR3 length equals 15 residues. V shed 1 base and J shed 1 base, with 8 bases lying between them. Germline CDR1 is SNHLY and CDR2 is FYNNEI. In DNA form, the CDR3 reads TGTGCCAGCAGTGAAGTCGGGAGTTCCTACAATGAGCAGTTCTTC. This sequence encodes CASSEVGSSYNEQFF.

The chain uses TRBV5-4 and TRBJ1-1, with TRBD1 as a possible D gene (6 bases). Trimming removed 4 bases from V and 8 bases from J, with 12 bases in between. CDR1 and CDR2 (germline): SGHNT, YYREEE (reference sequence). CDR3 length: 12 residues. As DNA, the CDR3 is TGTGCCAGCAGCCCGCAGGGGTACGAAGCTTTCTTT. Amino acids: CASSPQGYEAFF.

V usage is TRBV29-1 and J usage is TRBJ2-1; 9 bases line up with TRBD2. CDR1 is SQVTM and CDR2 is ANQGSEA in the germline V gene. Trimming removed 5 bases from V and 7 bases from J; junction bases left unmatched: 9. The CDR3 totals 14 residues. The CDR3 DNA reads TGCAGCGTTTTTGAAGAGACTAGCGGTAATGAGCAGTTCTTC. Translation: CSVFEETSGNEQFF.

The chain links TRBV15 to TRBJ2-2; D is undetermined. The CDR3 runs 13 residues. Trimming took off 2 bases at V and 6 bases at J, with 7 bases between the two ends. Germline-derived CDR1 and CDR2 are LNHNV and YYDKDF (reference sequence). The CDR3 protein is CATSRTGAGELFF. CDR3 sequence (DNA): TGTGCCACCAGCAGAACCGGTGCCGGGGAGCTGTTTTTT.

The CDR3 nucleotides are TGTGCCAGCAGTTACTTCCTCCCCACAGATACGCAGTATTTT. It specifies CASSYFLPTDTQYF. The chain employs TRBV6-5 and TRBJ2-3; no definite D call. This CDR3 is built from 14 residues. Looked up from germline, CDR1 is MNHEY and CDR2 is SVGAGI. The V and J ends lost 1 base and 2 bases respectively, with 7 bases between them.

The rearrangement links TRBV28 to TRBJ1-6; the D gene is possibly TRBD1 (6 bases). This CDR3 has 18 residues. Germline CDR1 reads MDHEN; CDR2 reads SYDVKM. V lost 6 bases and J lost 1, with 19 bases in between. CDR3 nucleotides: TGTGCCAGCAGCTCCCCAGGGGAAAAGGGTTCCTATAATTCACCCCTCCACTTT. It translates to CASSSPGEKGSYNSPLHF.

The genes are TRBV9 and TRBJ2-3; 13 positions agree with TRBD2. The V and J ends lost 0 bases and 2 bases, in that order; junction bases with no gene match: 9. Per germline, CDR1 SGDLS and CDR2 YYNGEE. CDR3 size: 19 residues. The CDR3 loop is CASSVVSRGTSGNTDTQYF. In DNA, the CDR3 is TGTGCCAGCAGCGTAGTATCTAGAGGGACTAGCGGGAACACAGATACGCAGTATTTT.

This clone occurred a few times. The chain employs TRBV4-3 and TRBJ1-5; 7 bases match TRBD1. The trim removed 1 base at V and 4 bases at J, leaving 10 bases unmatched. Germline assignment: CDR1 LGHNA and CDR2 YSLEER. The CDR3 totals 17 residues. In nucleotides, the CDR3 is TGCGCCAGCAGCCAAGTTTTCCCTACGACAGGGAATCAGCCCCAGCATTTT. This gives the protein CASSQVFPTTGNQPQHF.

This chain uses TRBV20-1 with TRBJ2-7; unclear D gene. Germline-derived CDR1 and CDR2 are DFQATT and SNEGSKA (reference sequence). V gave up 0 bases and J gave up 13 bases, with 10 bases separating them. This CDR3 is 10 amino acids long. This CDR3 is CSARDEVIYF. In DNA, the CDR3 is TGCAGTGCTAGAGATGAGGTGATATACTTC.

The CDR3 is CASSQGIGDNEQYF. The CDR3 DNA is TGCGCCAGCAGCCAAGGGATCGGGGACAACGAGCAGTACTTC. V usage is TRBV4-3 and J usage is TRBJ2-7, with TRBD1 as a possible D gene (6 bases). CDR1 and CDR2 from the germline V gene are LGHNA and YSLEER. This CDR3 has 14 amino acids. V dropped 1 base and J dropped 5 bases, with 12 bases sitting between them.

The rearrangement uses TRBV10-2 and TRBJ2-5, with a possible D match to TRBD2 (6 bases). Germline V gene data show CDR1 as WSHSY and CDR2 as SAAADI. V gave up 8 bases and J gave up 4 bases, with 14 bases separating them. This CDR3 comprises 13 residues. The CDR3 sequence is CASSIGSRETQYF. In DNA form, the CDR3 reads TGCGCCAGCTCAATCGGGAGTAGAGAGACCCAGTACTTC.

This chain connects TRBV7-6 to TRBJ2-5, with D tentatively TRBD2 (6 bases). The germline gives CDR1 SGHVS, CDR2 FNYEAQ. The length of the CDR3 is 14 residues. Between the trimmed V and J ends, which lost 1 base and 7 bases, there was a span of 13 bases. This chain's CDR3 is CASSLGVVEGTQYF. CDR3 sequence (DNA): TGTGCCAGCAGCTTAGGGGTAGTGGAGGGGACCCAGTACTTC.

This clone was observed a single time. DNA of the CDR3: TGTGCCAGCAGTGAACTAGCGGGGTACAATGAGCAGTTCTTC. Encoded protein: CASSELAGYNEQFF. V gene TRBV6-5 combines with J gene TRBJ2-1, with 10 positions matching TRBD2. V shed 5 bases and J 4 bases; nucleotides not matched to a gene: 2. Looked up from germline, CDR1 is MNHEY and CDR2 is SVGAGI. This CDR3 has 14 residues.

The CDR3 loop is CASSLPVLYTEAFF. CDR3 DNA: TGTGCCAGCAGCTTGCCGGTTTTGTACACTGAAGCTTTCTTT. This chain uses TRBV7-9 with TRBJ1-1; D remains unclear. Trimming pared 3 bases from V and 3 bases from J, leaving 11 bases between. Germline-derived CDR1 and CDR2 are SEHNR and FQNEAQ (reference sequence). The length of the CDR3 is 14 residues.

The chain links TRBV5-3 to TRBJ1-2; the D gene is possibly TRBD1 (5 bases). TRBV5-3 counts as an open reading frame of uncertain function. Between the trimmed V and J ends, which lost 1 base and 0 bases, there was a span of 13 bases. The length of the CDR3 is 16 residues. For the CDR3, the DNA is TGTGCCAGAAGCTTGAAGGTGGGGGAGGCTAACTATGGCTACACCTTC. Its protein is CARSLKVGEANYGYTF.

This clone was seen repeatedly, ten times or more. The CDR3 spells CASREGLAGSNEQFF. The CDR3 coding sequence is TGCGCCAGCAGGGAAGGACTAGCGGGATCCAATGAGCAGTTCTTC. The chain has TRBV4-1 and TRBJ2-1, with 12 nucleotides matching TRBD2. Per the germline V gene, CDR1 is MGHRA and CDR2 is YSYEKL. This CDR3 comprises 15 residues. The V and J ends lost 6 bases and 6 bases, in that order; junction bases with no gene match: 6.

This clone occurred once. The rearrangement links TRBV5-1 to TRBJ2-5; the match to TRBD1 covers 9 bases. In germline, CDR1 is SGHRS, CDR2 YFSETQ. The J segment lost 2 bases and the V segment lost 6 bases, leaving 11 bases of the junction unmatched. This CDR3 is built from 16 residues. The CDR3 loop is CASTQSWGQGQETQYF. CDR3 nucleotide sequence: TGCGCCAGCACCCAATCGTGGGGACAGGGACAAGAGACCCAGTACTTC.

The J gene is TRBJ1-2, the V gene TRBV28, with 8 nucleotides matching TRBD1. Germline V gene sequence: CDR1 MDHEN, CDR2 SYDVKM. The CDR3 runs 14 residues. Trimming at V came to 5 bases and at J to 2 bases, leaving 4 bases not matched to a gene. The CDR3 nucleotides are TGTGCCAGCAGTCCGGGACAGGAGAACTATGGCTACACCTTC. This codes for CASSPGQENYGYTF.

J is TRBJ1-6 and V is TRBV5-1; D might be TRBD1 (5 bases). CDR1 is SGHRS and CDR2 is YFSETQ in the germline V gene. Trimming removed 2 bases at V and 6 bases at J, with 12 bases between. The CDR3 spans 15 residues. The CDR3 nucleotides read TGCGCCAGCAGCTTCACCGGACAAGTTAATTCACCCCTCCACTTT. It encodes CASSFTGQVNSPLHF.

The chain combines TRBV19 with TRBJ2-7; D call uncertain. Per the germline V gene, CDR1 is LNHDA and CDR2 is SQIVND (reference sequence). This CDR3 is 13 amino acids long. V was trimmed by 4 bases and J by 2 bases, leaving 9 bases between them. CDR3 bases: TGTGCCAGTAGTACGGCGCGGACCTACGAGCAGTACTTC. Translating gives CASSTARTYEQYF.

This clone was observed at least ten times. V and J are TRBV7-9 and TRBJ2-7; D is possibly TRBD2 (6 bases). With 1 base removed from V and 5 bases from J, the gap between germline ends came to 15 bases. The length of the CDR3 is 15 residues. CDR1 SEHNR and CDR2 FQNEAQ come from the germline V gene (reference sequence). CDR3 region: CASSLGGVLRNEQYF. For the CDR3, the DNA is TGTGCCAGCAGCTTAGGCGGGGTATTACGTAACGAGCAGTACTTC.